Shown below are 21 T cell receptor beta chains from a single sample sequenced in a study of synovial regulatory T cells in juvenile arthritis. Profiled with immunoSEQ multiplex PCR; TCRdb holds only in-frame clones, not every one. The data include roughly 9,900 clones; the top ten clones carry 0.99%. The specimen sequenced was Treg cells from blood. As to subset: remaining (HLA-DR-negative) circulating blood Treg cells. The receptors derive from a donor aged 2-35 years with juvenile idiopathic arthritis.

The CDR3 protein is CASSLGAVWDGYTF. J is TRBJ1-2 and V is TRBV7-9. This CDR3 comprises 14 residues. The record lacks a DNA sequence. In germline, CDR1 is SEHNR, CDR2 FQNEAQ (reference sequence). The full variable domain, rest sourced from reference TRBV7-9 and TRBJ1-2, is DTGVSQNPRHKITKRGQNVTFRCDPISEHNRLYWYRQTLGQGPEFLTYFQNEAQLEKSRLLSDRFSAERPKGSFSTLEIQRTEQGDSAMYLCASSLGAVWDGYTFGSGTRLTVV.

The rearrangement joins TRBV11-3 to TRBJ2-2. Germline lookup yields CDR1 SGHNT and CDR2 YENEEA. The CDR3 loop spans 16 amino acids. The protein alone is recorded here. CDR3 residues: CASSSLGGGGTGELFF.

V gene TRBV4-1 combines with J gene TRBJ1-5. The germline gives CDR1 MGHRA, CDR2 YSYEKL. The length of the CDR3 is 16 residues. The record lacks a DNA sequence. The CDR3 spells CASSQEGGVSNQPQHF.

The chain has TRBV6-6 and TRBJ2-7; TCRdb reports TRBD2, a call that lacks DNA to check it against. CDR1 is MNHNY and CDR2 is SVGAGI in the germline V gene (reference sequence). The CDR3 has 14 amino acids. No DNA was logged. CDR3 residues: CASSYYGEGYEQYF.

The chain recombines TRBV5-1 with TRBJ1-5; absent DNA, TCRdb's TRBD1 call cannot be checked. Germline values: CDR1 SGHRS, CDR2 YFSETQ. The CDR3 has 15 amino acids. Only the protein sequence is given. CDR3 region: CASSLDGTGYQPQHF. Based on the CDR3 plus reference TRBV5-1 and TRBJ1-5, the full variable domain is KAGVTQTPRYLIKTRGQQVTLSCSPISGHRSVSWYQQTPGQGLQFLFEYFSETQRNKGNFPGRFSGRQFSNSRSEMNVSTLELGDSALYLCASSLDGTGYQPQHFGDGTRLSIL.

The V and J genes are TRBV6-6 and TRBJ2-7; there is no DNA to check the TCRdb D call of TRBD2. This CDR3 region has 13 residues. Nucleotide data are not available. Germline CDR1 is MNHNY and CDR2 is SVGAGI (reference sequence). CDR3 amino acids: CASSYSRDYEQYF.

The chain couples TRBV19 to TRBJ1-1. The CDR3 runs to 12 residues. The record lacks a DNA sequence. Per the germline V gene, CDR1 is LNHDA and CDR2 is SQIVND (reference sequence). CDR3 loop: CASRYRNTEAFF.

The V gene is TRBV19, the J gene TRBJ2-7; TCRdb calls TRBD1, which cannot be checked without DNA. The CDR3 is made up of 13 amino acids. A DNA sequence was not provided. The germline V gene has CDR1 LNHDA and CDR2 SQIVND (reference sequence). The CDR3 region is CASSIDRSYEQYF.

J is TRBJ2-1 and V is TRBV4-2; TCRdb's D gene call, TRBD2, goes unchecked for lack of DNA. The CDR3 is 18 residues long. No DNA is recorded. The germline V gene encodes CDR1 LGHNA and CDR2 YNFKEQ. This chain's CDR3 is CASSQVGLAGWSDNEQFF.

Judged by frequency, this clone is medium-sized. J is TRBJ2-1 and V is TRBV5-1; the TCRdb D gene call, TRBD1, has no DNA to confirm it. CDR1 is SGHRS, CDR2 YFSETQ, per germline. CDR3 length: 15 residues. The protein alone is recorded here. The CDR3 loop is CASSPDRGFYNEQFF.

This chain joins TRBV2 and TRBJ1-2; with no DNA, the TCRdb D assignment of TRBD1 cannot be verified. The CDR3 is made up of 15 amino acids. No DNA is listed. Germline V lookup: CDR1 SNHLY, CDR2 FYNNEI. The CDR3 sequence is CASSADRGRSGGYTF.

CDR3 region: CASSYRRLFNPHEQFF. J is TRBJ2-1 and V is TRBV6-6. Germline CDR1 reads MNHNY; CDR2 reads SVGAGI (reference sequence). The CDR3 totals 16 residues. Nucleotide data are not available.

This sequence joins TRBV5-1 and TRBJ2-4; as DNA is missing, the TRBD2 call by TCRdb cannot be tested. The CDR3 covers 16 residues. No DNA has been recorded. Germline CDR1 SGHRS, CDR2 YFSETQ. CDR3 in amino acids: CASSRGLAGSKNIQYF.

The chain has TRBV12-5 and TRBJ2-7; TCRdb's D call of TRBD2 is untestable without DNA. Germline lookup yields CDR1 LGHNT and CDR2 FRNRAP. The CDR3 runs to 13 residues. No DNA was logged. The CDR3 sequence is CASGLGLAHEQYF.

The CDR3 region is CASSPLTDYEQYF. The rearrangement uses TRBV18 and TRBJ2-7. The length of the CDR3 is 13 residues. Only the protein is available. Germline CDR1 reads KGHSH; CDR2 reads LQKENI.

The V call is TRBV28, the J call TRBJ2-1; as DNA is missing, the TRBD2 call by TCRdb cannot be tested. The V gene's germline CDR1 is MDHEN and CDR2 SYDVKM. The CDR3 has 16 amino acids. The entry carries no DNA sequence. CDR3 loop: CASSLLTSALYNEQFF.

The genes are TRBV11-2 and TRBJ2-7. CDR1 is SGHAT, CDR2 FQNNGV, per germline. The CDR3 covers 17 residues. The DNA is unrecorded. CDR3 in amino acids: CASSLWRGRRGGYEQYF.

V gene TRBV5-4 combines with J gene TRBJ1-2; the D call from TCRdb, TRBD1, cannot be confirmed without DNA. This CDR3 is built from 14 residues. DNA is not on record. The germline V gene has CDR1 SGHNT and CDR2 YYREEE (reference sequence). Here the CDR3 reads CASRGRGGEGGYTF.

The chain recombines TRBV18 with TRBJ2-2; as DNA is missing, the TRBD2 call by TCRdb cannot be tested. Germline V lookup: CDR1 KGHSH, CDR2 LQKENI. The CDR3 has 17 residues. No DNA is given. This CDR3 is CASSPPTGGGRAGELFF.

The chain recombines TRBV18 with TRBJ1-4. The CDR3 contains 12 residues. The DNA is not on file. The germline V gene encodes CDR1 KGHSH and CDR2 LQKENI. CDR3 in amino acids: CASSPVGEKLFF.

The chain links TRBV5-6 to TRBJ1-1; as DNA is missing, the TRBD1 call by TCRdb cannot be tested. Germline-derived CDR1 and CDR2 are SGHDT and YYEEEE. The CDR3 loop spans 15 amino acids. The record lacks a DNA sequence. CDR3 residues: CASSLDPRVRTEAFF.